This TCR beta chain was obtained from a study of blood T cell repertoires in COVID-19 (TCRdb year 2020). In terms of the full investigation: Samples from collaborators originated in the United States, Italy and Spain and spanned both the acute and convalescent phases of COVID-19. The prospective study material was composed of cDNA or gDNA derived from T cells, B-cell-depleted T cells, or PBMCs. The dataset comprised deeply sampled blood TCRbeta repertoires from subjects exposed to, actively infected with, or recovered from COVID-19. The repertoires were released in a freely available public database intended as a resource for research on the immune response to SARS-CoV-2. Samples were obtained from the ongoing ImmuneRACE study (first 160 participants) and from 1,200 or so subjects provided by 6 global collaborators. A de-identified subject ID, COVID-19 status, age in years and sex were almost always included in the sample metadata. Where available, HLA class I and class II types were obtained from metadata supplied by the sample provider rather than from assay-based typing. Broader findings and caveats from the paper: How much clinical and demographic metadata was included differed by source and by participant, and the metadata was provided uncurated.

Collaborating institutions collected whole blood in K2EDTA tubes following their own protocols. For TCRbeta analysis, collaborator samples were shipped as frozen whole blood, as isolated PBMCs, or as DNA extracted from either sample type. TCRbeta CDR3 regions were amplified from genomic DNA using the immunoSEQ Assay, a bias-controlled multiplex PCR. As for the original processing: Nucleated cell counts per sample were estimated from amplification of reference gene primers within the assay. To quantify the absolute abundance of each unique TCRbeta CDR3 rearrangement, sequence reads were collapsed and filtered. For each sample, productive Simpson clonality was calculated as the square root of Simpson's diversity index over productive rearrangements. The table was pulled from immuneACCESS by TCRdb, which kept in-frame rearrangements only. Such tables lose some clones; where checked, under half of the loss comes from unresolved V genes, and the rest has no known cause. V, J and clone size are taken as reported in that table, and D and trimming were inferred from the DNA itself. For this sample there are under 45,000 clones; roughly 80% appear just once. The ten largest clones add up to roughly 5% of the sample.

Notes on this clone: No cognate antigen has been identified for it. No much larger clonotype is one base removed from it; base qualities were not supplied.

From a lookup of the germline V gene (reference sequence), CDR1 and CDR2 are GTSNPN and SVGIG. Trimming takes 0 bases from V and 1 base from J, and the germline ends sit 12 bases apart. Including cysteine and phenylalanine, the CDR3 has 15 amino acids. The entry retains the CDR3 DNA only, 45 bases that are in frame from base 1. The sequence came from a man aged 45-60 years with active COVID-19. The specimen sequenced was peripheral blood. The chain is encoded by TRBV30 joined to TRBJ2-5; the D gene cannot be named for sure. The CDR3 reads as follows: CAWSVRGSSQETQYF. The nucleotides are TGTGCCTGGAGTGTACGCGGCAGCAGCCAAGAGACCCAGTACTTC.